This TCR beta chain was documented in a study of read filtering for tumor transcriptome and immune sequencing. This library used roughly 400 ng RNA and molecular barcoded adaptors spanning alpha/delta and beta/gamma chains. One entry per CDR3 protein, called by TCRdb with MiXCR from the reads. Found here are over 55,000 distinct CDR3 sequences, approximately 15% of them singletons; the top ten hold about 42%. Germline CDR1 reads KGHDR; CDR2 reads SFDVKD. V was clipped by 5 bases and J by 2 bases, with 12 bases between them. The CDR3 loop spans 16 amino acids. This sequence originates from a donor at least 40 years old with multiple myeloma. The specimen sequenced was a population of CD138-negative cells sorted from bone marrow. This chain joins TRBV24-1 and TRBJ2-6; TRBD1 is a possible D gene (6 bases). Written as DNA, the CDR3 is TGTGCCACCAGTGGTACCAGGGGAACTGGGGCCAACGTCCTGACTTTC. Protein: CATSGTRGTGANVLTF.